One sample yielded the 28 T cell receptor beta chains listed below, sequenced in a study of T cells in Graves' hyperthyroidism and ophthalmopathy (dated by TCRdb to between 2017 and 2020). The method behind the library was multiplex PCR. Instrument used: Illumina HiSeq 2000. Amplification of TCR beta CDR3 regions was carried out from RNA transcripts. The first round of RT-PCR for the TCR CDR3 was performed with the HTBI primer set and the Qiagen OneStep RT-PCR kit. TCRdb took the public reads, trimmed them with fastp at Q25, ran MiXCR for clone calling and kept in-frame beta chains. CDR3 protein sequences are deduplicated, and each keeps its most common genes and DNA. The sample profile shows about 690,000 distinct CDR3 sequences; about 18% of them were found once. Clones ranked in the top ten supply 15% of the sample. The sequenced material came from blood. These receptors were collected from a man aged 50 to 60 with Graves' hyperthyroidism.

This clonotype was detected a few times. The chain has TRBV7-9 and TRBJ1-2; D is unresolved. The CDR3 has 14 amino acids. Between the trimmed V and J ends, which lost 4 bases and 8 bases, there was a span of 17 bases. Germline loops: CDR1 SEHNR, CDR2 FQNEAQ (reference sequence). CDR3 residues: CASSSTNGVEGYTF. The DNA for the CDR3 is TGTGCCAGCAGCTCAACCAACGGGGTCGAGGGCTACACCTTC.

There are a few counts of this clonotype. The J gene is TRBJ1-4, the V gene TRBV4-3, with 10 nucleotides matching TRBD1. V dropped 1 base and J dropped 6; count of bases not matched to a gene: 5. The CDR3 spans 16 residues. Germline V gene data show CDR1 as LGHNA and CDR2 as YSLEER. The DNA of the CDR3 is TGCGCCAGCAGCCAAGGGGAGGGACAGGGGCATGAAAAACTGTTTTTT. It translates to CASSQGEGQGHEKLFF.

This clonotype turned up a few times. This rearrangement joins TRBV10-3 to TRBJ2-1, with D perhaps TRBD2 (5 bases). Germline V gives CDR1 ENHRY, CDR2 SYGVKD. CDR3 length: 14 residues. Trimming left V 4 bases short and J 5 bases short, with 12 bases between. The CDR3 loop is CAISGTGSNNEQFF. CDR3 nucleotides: TGTGCCATCAGTGGGACTGGATCTAACAATGAGCAGTTCTTC.

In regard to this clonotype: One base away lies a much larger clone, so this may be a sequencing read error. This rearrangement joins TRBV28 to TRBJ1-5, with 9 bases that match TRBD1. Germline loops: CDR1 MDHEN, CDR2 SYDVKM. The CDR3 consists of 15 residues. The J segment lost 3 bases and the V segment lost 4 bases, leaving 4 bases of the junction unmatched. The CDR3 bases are TGTGCCAGCAGTTCCCGGACAGGGGCCAATCAGCCCCAGCATTTT. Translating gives CASSSRTGANQPQHF.

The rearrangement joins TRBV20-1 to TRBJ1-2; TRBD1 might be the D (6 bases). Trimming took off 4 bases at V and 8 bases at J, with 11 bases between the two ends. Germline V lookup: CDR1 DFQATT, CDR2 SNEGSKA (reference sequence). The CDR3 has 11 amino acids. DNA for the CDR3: TGCAGTGCTACCAGGGGAGGAGGCTACACCTTC. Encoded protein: CSATRGGGYTF.

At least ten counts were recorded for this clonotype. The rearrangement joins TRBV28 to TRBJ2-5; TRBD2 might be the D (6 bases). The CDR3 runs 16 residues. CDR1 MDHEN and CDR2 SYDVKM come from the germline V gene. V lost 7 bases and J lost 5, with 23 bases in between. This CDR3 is CASKPYVGGGTETQYF. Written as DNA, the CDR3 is TGTGCCAGCAAGCCCTATGTCGGGGGAGGTACGGAGACCCAGTACTTC.

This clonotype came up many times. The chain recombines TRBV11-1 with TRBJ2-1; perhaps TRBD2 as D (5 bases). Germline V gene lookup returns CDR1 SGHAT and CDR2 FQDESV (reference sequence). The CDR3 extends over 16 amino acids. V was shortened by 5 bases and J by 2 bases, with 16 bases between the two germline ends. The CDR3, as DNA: TGTGCCAGCAGCCCTAGAGAGGGCGGGCCCTACAATGAGCAGTTCTTC. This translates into CASSPREGGPYNEQFF.

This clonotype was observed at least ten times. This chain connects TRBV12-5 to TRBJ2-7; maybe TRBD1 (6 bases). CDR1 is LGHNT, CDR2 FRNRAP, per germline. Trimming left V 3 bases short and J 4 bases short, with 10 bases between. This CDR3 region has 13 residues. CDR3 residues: CASGFGQGYEQYF. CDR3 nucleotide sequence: TGTGCTAGTGGTTTTGGTCAGGGGTACGAGCAGTACTTC.

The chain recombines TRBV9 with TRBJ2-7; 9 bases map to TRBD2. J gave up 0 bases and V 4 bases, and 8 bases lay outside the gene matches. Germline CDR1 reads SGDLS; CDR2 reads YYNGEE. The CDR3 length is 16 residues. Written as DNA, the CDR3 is TGTGCCAGCAGCTCACACGTAGCGGGAGCCTCCTACGAGCAGTACTTC. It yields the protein CASSSHVAGASYEQYF.

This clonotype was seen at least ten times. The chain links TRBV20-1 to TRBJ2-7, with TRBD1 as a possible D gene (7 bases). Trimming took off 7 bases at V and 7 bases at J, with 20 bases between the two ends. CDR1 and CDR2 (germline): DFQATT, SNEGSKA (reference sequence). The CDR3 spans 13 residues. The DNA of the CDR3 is TGCAGTGTAAACCCTGGCAGGGGGGTAGAGCAGTACTTC. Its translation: CSVNPGRGVEQYF.

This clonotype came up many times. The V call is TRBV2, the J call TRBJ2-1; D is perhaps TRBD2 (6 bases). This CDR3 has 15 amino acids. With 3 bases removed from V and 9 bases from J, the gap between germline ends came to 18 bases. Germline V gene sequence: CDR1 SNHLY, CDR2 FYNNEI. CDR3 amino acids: CASSDGGAPDLEQFF. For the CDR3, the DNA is TGTGCCAGCAGTGATGGCGGGGCTCCCGATCTTGAGCAGTTCTTC.

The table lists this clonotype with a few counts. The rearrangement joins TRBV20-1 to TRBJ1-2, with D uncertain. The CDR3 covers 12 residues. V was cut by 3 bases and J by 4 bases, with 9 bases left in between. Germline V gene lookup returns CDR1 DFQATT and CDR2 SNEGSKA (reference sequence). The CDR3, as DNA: TGCAGTGCTAGCCTACGGCCCTATGGCTACACCTTC. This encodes CSASLRPYGYTF.

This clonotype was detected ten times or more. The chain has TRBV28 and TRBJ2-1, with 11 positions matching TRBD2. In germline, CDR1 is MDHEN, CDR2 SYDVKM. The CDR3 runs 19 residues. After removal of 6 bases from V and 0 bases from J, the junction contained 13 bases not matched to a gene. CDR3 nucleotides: TGTGCCAGCAGCAGAGCGGGACTAGCGGTGCCAAGCTCCTACAATGAGCAGTTCTTC. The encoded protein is CASSRAGLAVPSSYNEQFF.

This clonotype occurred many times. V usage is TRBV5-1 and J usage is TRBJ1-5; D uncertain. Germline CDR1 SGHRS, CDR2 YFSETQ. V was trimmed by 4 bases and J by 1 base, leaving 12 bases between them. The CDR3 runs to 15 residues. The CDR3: CASSPQPGSNQPQHF. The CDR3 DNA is TGCGCCAGCAGCCCACAACCGGGAAGCAATCAGCCCCAGCATTTT.

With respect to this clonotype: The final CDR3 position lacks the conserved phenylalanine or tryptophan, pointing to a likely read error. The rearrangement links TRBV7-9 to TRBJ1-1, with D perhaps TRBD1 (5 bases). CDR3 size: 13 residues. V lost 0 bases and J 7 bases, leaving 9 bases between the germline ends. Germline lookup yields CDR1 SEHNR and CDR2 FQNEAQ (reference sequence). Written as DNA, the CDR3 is TGTGCCAGCAGCTTAGCGGGGCTGGATGAAGCTTTCTTG. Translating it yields CASSLAGLDEAFL.

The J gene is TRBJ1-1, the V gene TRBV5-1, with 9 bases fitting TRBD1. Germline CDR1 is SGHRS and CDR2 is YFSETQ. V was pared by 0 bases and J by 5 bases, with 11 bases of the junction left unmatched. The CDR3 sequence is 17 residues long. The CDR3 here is CASSLVPLGTGRTEAFF. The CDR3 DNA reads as TGCGCCAGCAGCTTGGTTCCATTAGGGACAGGGAGAACTGAAGCTTTCTTT.

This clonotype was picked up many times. The CDR3 spells CASSLDWSAGELFF. The DNA of the CDR3 is TGTGCCAGCAGTCTTGATTGGTCGGCCGGGGAGCTGTTTTTT. The J gene is TRBJ2-2, the V gene TRBV2; D gene unclear. CDR3 length: 14 amino acids. The germline V gene has CDR1 SNHLY and CDR2 FYNNEI. Between the trimmed V and J ends, which lost 5 bases and 6 bases, there was a span of 13 bases.

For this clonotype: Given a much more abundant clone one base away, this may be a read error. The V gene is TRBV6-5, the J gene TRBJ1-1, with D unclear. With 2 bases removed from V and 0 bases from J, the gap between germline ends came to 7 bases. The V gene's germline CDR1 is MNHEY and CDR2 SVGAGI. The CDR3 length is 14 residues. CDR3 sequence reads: CASSYRQMNTEAFF. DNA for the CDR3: TGTGCCAGCAGTTACCGGCAGATGAACACTGAAGCTTTCTTT.

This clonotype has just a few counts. As DNA, the CDR3 is TGTGCCAGCTCACAATCGAGGCAGGGCACGGGTGAGACCCAGTACTTC. This sequence encodes CASSQSRQGTGETQYF. The V and J genes are TRBV18 and TRBJ2-5; possibly TRBD1 for D (5 bases). V lost 4 bases and J 5 bases, leaving 20 bases between the germline ends. The CDR3 is 16 residues long. CDR1 and CDR2 (germline): KGHSH, LQKENI.

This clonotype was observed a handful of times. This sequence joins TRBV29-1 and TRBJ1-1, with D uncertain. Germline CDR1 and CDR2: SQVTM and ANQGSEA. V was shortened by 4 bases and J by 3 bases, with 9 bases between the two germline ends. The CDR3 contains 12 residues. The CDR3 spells CSVVQADTEAFF. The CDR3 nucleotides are TGCAGCGTTGTTCAGGCGGACACTGAAGCTTTCTTT.

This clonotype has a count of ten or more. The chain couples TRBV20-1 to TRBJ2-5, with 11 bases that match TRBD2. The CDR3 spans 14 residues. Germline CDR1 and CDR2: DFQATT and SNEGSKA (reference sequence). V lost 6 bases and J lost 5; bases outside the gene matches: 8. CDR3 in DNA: TGCAGTGCCCCTAAAACTAGCGGGAGTGAGACCCAGTACTTC. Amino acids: CSAPKTSGSETQYF.

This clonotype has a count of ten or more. CDR3 bases: TGTGCCAGCAGCTTGGGACTAGCGGGAGTCAACGCAGATACGCAGTATTTT. Encoded protein: CASSLGLAGVNADTQYF. The V call is TRBV7-3, the J call TRBJ2-3; 14 positions match TRBD2. J gave up 4 bases and V 3 bases, and 6 bases lay outside the gene matches. The CDR3 has 17 residues. Germline CDR1 SGHTA, CDR2 FQGTGA.

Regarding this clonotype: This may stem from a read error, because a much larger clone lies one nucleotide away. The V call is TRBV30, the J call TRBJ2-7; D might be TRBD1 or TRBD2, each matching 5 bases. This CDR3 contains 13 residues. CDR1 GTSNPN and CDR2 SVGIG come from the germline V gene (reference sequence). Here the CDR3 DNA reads TGTGCCCGGAGTTCCGGGGCGACCTACGAGCAGTACTTC. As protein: CARSSGATYEQYF.

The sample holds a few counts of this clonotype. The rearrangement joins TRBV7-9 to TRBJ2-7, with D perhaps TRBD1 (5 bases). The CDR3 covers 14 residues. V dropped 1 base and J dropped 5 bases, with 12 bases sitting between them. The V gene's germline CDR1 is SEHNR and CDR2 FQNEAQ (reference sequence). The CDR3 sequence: CASSLVGQGHEQYF. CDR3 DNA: TGTGCCAGCAGCTTAGTCGGCCAGGGCCACGAGCAGTACTTC.

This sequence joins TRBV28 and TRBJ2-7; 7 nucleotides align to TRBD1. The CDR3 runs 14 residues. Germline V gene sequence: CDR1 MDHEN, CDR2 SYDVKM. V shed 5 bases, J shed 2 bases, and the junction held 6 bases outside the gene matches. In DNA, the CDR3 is TGTGCCAGCAGTCAATCCGACAGGGCCTACGAGCAGTACTTC. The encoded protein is CASSQSDRAYEQYF.

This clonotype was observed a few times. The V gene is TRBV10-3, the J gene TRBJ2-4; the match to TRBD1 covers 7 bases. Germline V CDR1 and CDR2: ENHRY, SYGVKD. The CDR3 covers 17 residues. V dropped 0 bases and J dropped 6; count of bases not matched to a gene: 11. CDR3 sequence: CAISESEAGGQANIQYF. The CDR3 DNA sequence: TGTGCCATCAGTGAGTCCGAGGCAGGGGGTCAGGCAAACATTCAGTACTTC.

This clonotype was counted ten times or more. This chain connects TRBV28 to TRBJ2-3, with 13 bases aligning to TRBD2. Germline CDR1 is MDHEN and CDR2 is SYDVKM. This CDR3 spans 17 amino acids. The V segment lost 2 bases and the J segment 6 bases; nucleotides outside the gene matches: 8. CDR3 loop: CASSLRRTSGRSDTQYF. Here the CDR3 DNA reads TGTGCCAGCAGTTTAAGAAGGACTAGCGGGAGATCTGATACGCAGTATTTT. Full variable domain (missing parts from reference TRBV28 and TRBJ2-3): DVKVTQSSRYLVKRTGEKVFLECVQDMDHENMFWYRQDPGLGLRLIYFSYDVKMKEKGDIPEGYSVSREKKERFSLILESASTNQTSMYLCASSLRRTSGRSDTQYFGPGTRLTVL.

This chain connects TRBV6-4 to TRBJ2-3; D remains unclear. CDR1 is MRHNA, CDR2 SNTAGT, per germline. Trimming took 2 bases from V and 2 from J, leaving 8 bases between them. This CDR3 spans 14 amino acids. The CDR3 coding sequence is TGTGCCAGCAGTGACGAAGTTTTCACAGATACGCAGTATTTT. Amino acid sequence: CASSDEVFTDTQYF.